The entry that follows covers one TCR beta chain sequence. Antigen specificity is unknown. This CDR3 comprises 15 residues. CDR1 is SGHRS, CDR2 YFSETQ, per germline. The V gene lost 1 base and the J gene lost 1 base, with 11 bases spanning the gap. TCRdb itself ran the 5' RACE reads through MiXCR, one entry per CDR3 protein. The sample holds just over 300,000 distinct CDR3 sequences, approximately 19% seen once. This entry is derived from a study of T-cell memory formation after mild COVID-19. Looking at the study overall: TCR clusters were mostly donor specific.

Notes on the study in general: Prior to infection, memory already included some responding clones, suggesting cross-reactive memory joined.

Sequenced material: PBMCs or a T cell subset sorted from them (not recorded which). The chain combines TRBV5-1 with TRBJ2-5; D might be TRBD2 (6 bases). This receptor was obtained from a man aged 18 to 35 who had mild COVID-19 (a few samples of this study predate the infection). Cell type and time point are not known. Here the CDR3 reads CASSLLGTSQETQYF. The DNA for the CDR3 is TGCGCCAGCAGCTTGTTGGGGACTTCCCAAGAGACCCAGTACTTC. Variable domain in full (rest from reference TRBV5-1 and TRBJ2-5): KAGVTQTPRYLIKTRGQQVTLSCSPISGHRSVSWYQQTPGQGLQFLFEYFSETQRNKGNFPGRFSGRQFSNSRSEMNVSTLELGDSALYLCASSLLGTSQETQYFGPGTRLLVL.